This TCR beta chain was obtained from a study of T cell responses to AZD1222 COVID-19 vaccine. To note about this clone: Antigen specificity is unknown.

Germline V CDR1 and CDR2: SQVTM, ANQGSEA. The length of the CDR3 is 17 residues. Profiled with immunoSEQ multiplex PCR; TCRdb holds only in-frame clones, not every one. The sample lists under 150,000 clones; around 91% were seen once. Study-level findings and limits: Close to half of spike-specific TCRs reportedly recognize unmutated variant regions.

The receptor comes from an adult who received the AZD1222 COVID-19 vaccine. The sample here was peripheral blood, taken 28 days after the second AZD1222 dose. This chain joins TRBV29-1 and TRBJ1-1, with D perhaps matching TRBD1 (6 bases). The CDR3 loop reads CTTVGRQGSKMNTEAFF. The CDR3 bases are TGCACCACCGTCGGGCGGCAGGGGAGCAAGATGAACACTGAAGCTTTCTTT. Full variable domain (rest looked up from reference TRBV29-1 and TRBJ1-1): SAVISQKPSRDICQRGTSLTIQCQVDSQVTMMFWYRQQPGQSLTLIATANQGSEATYESGFVIDKFPISRPNLTFSTLTVSNMSPEDSSIYLCTTVGRQGSKMNTEAFFGQGTRLTVV.